The next 29 T cell receptor beta chains were all read from a single sample in a study of cytomegalovirus exposure and HLA in healthy donors. The primer mix had 60 Vbeta and 13 Jbeta primers. TCRdb's copy holds only in-frame clones and misses some; the assay was immunoSEQ multiplex PCR. The table has roughly 86,000 clones, approximately 68% seen once; the top ten hold roughly 21%. The source material was PBMCs. These receptor sequences come from a woman aged 45 to 65 in good health and CMV-seropositive.

V is TRBV7-2 and J is TRBJ2-1, with no clear D. This CDR3 has 12 residues. Per germline, CDR1 SGHTA and CDR2 FQGNSA. V was pared by 2 bases and J by 12 bases, with 11 bases between. The CDR3 nucleotides read TGTGCCAGCAGCTTATCCCGGGTTGGGCAGTTCTTC. It is translated as CASSLSRVGQFF.

The V and J genes are TRBV5-1 and TRBJ2-7; 8 nucleotides align to TRBD1. The J segment lost 7 bases and the V segment lost 5 bases, leaving 11 bases of the junction unmatched. CDR1 is SGHRS, CDR2 YFSETQ, per germline. This CDR3 region has 14 residues. The CDR3 protein is CASSYTGGSWEQYF. Written as DNA, the CDR3 is TGCGCCAGCAGTTATACAGGGGGGTCGTGGGAGCAGTACTTC.

The table lists this clone with a count of one. The V gene is TRBV29-1, the J gene TRBJ2-7, with D tentatively TRBD1 (6 bases). The CDR3 length is 12 residues. V lost 4 bases, J lost 5 bases, and 12 bases lay in between. Germline CDR1 SQVTM, CDR2 ANQGSEA. The CDR3 DNA follows: TGCAGCGTTGTTGGGGGCGGAAACGAGCAGTACTTC. Protein product: CSVVGGGNEQYF.

The CDR3 is CASSLGTGGNYGYTF. The DNA for the CDR3 is TGTGCCAGCAGCTTGGGGACAGGGGGTAACTATGGCTACACCTTC. The V call is TRBV5-8, the J call TRBJ1-2, with 10 bases lining up with TRBD1. The CDR3 is 15 amino acids. Germline V gene lookup returns CDR1 SGHTS and CDR2 YDEGEE. Trimming removed 0 bases from V and 1 base from J; junction bases left unmatched: 0.

This clone was counted only a few times. The rearrangement uses TRBV5-1 and TRBJ1-1; D is uncertain. The V end was cut by 5 bases, the J end by 2 bases, with 13 bases between. This CDR3 has 14 residues. Germline loops: CDR1 SGHRS, CDR2 YFSETQ. CDR3 region: CASSYAGSNTEAFF. The CDR3 DNA sequence: TGCGCCAGCAGTTATGCCGGGAGTAACACTGAAGCTTTCTTT.

This chain connects TRBV6-5 to TRBJ1-5; 9 bases fit TRBD1. CDR3 length: 14 residues. The V gene end was trimmed by 5 bases and the J gene end by 8 bases; junction bases not matched to a gene: 7. The germline gives CDR1 MNHEY, CDR2 SVGAGI. The CDR3 is CASSVRDRVKPQHF. The DNA of the CDR3 is TGTGCCAGCAGTGTCCGGGACAGGGTAAAGCCCCAGCATTTT.

The DNA for the CDR3 is TGTGCCAGCGGAAGGGGTCCATCGGCGCGTGGCTACACCTTC. It encodes CASGRGPSARGYTF. The rearrangement uses TRBV25-1 and TRBJ1-2, with D maybe TRBD1 (5 bases). CDR3 length: 14 residues. Per germline, CDR1 MGHDK and CDR2 SYGVNS. V was clipped by 8 bases and J by 7 bases, with 20 bases between them.

The rearrangement joins TRBV9 to TRBJ2-1, with D perhaps matching TRBD2 (7 bases). Trimming pared 7 bases from V and 4 bases from J, leaving 12 bases between. Germline V gene lookup returns CDR1 SGDLS and CDR2 YYNGEE. CDR3 length: 13 amino acids. The DNA of the CDR3 is TGTGCCAGCGGGGGGGCGTCTTACAATGAGCAGTTCTTC. Protein sequence: CASGGASYNEQFF.

The gene calls are TRBV6-1 and TRBJ1-1; D may be TRBD1 (5 bases). The germline CDR1 and CDR2 sequences are MNHNS and SASEGT. The CDR3 extends over 14 amino acids. The germline V and J ends were trimmed by 2 bases and 3 bases, with 10 bases remaining between them. CDR3 region: CASSEPGYDTEAFF. CDR3 nucleotide sequence: TGTGCCAGCAGTGAACCAGGGTATGACACTGAAGCTTTCTTT.

This clone was seen only a few times. The chain joins TRBV2 to TRBJ2-7, with 8 bases matching TRBD2. V dropped 5 bases and J dropped 1; count of bases not matched to a gene: 10. The CDR3 covers 16 residues. CDR1 SNHLY and CDR2 FYNNEI come from the germline V gene. CDR3 loop: CASSPSVAGSSYEQYF. DNA for the CDR3: TGTGCCAGCAGTCCCTCTGTAGCGGGGAGTTCCTACGAGCAGTACTTC.

This sequence joins TRBV5-1 and TRBJ1-1, with D perhaps matching TRBD1 (6 bases). V lost 4 bases and J 3 bases, leaving 16 bases between the germline ends. Looked up from germline, CDR1 is SGHRS and CDR2 is YFSETQ. CDR3 length: 15 residues. As DNA, the CDR3 is TGCGCCAGCAGCCCTGGGGGGGCCGGCTACACTGAAGCTTTCTTT. Protein: CASSPGGAGYTEAFF.

J is TRBJ1-4 and V is TRBV11-2; the D gene is possibly TRBD1 (6 bases). In germline, CDR1 is SGHAT, CDR2 FQNNGV. Trimming cost V 3 bases and J 5 bases, with 13 bases left between them. The CDR3 contains 15 residues. CDR3 sequence reads: CASSLYREGNEKLFF. DNA for the CDR3: TGTGCCAGCAGCTTGTACAGGGAGGGGAATGAAAAACTGTTTTTT.

This clone was counted a few times. The chain uses TRBV6-5 and TRBJ1-1, with unresolved D. This CDR3 contains 13 residues. CDR1 and CDR2 from the germline V gene are MNHEY and SVGAGI. Trimming cost V 5 bases and J 5 bases, with 12 bases left between them. CDR3 residues: CASSLRLETEAFF. The CDR3 DNA reads TGTGCCAGCAGTCTCCGATTGGAGACTGAAGCTTTCTTT.

The genes are TRBV15 and TRBJ2-3; possible D gene TRBD2, 5 bases. Trimming removed 1 base at V and 3 bases at J, with 11 bases between. The CDR3 totals 15 residues. CDR1 is LNHNV and CDR2 is YYDKDF in the germline V gene (reference sequence). The CDR3 region is CATSRVAGGTDTQYF. CDR3 in DNA: TGTGCCACCAGCAGAGTGGCGGGTGGTACAGATACGCAGTATTTT. Variable domain in full (rest from reference TRBV15 and TRBJ2-3): DAMVIQNPRYQVTQFGKPVTLSCSQTLNHNVMYWYQQKSSQAPKLLFHYYDKDFNNEADTPDNFQSRRPNTSFCFLDIRSPGLGDTAMYLCATSRVAGGTDTQYFGPGTRLTVL.

V usage is TRBV5-4 and J usage is TRBJ2-5; the match to TRBD1 covers 7 bases. The V and J ends lost 2 bases and 7 bases, in that order; junction bases with no gene match: 8. Germline lookup yields CDR1 SGHNT and CDR2 YYREEE (reference sequence). This CDR3 region has 14 residues. In nucleotides, the CDR3 is TGTGCCAGCAGCTTTGGGGACAGTATAAGGACCCAGTACTTC. Its protein is CASSFGDSIRTQYF.

The rearrangement uses TRBV5-1 and TRBJ1-1; D not resolved. V lost 0 bases to trimming and J lost 2 bases, with 5 bases between them. The CDR3 runs to 13 residues. Germline CDR1 reads SGHRS; CDR2 reads YFSETQ. The CDR3 DNA sequence: TGCGCCAGCAGCTTGGACAGCAACACTGAAGCTTTCTTT. This sequence encodes CASSLDSNTEAFF. The whole variable domain, remainder taken from reference TRBV5-1 and TRBJ1-1, is KAGVTQTPRYLIKTRGQQVTLSCSPISGHRSVSWYQQTPGQGLQFLFEYFSETQRNKGNFPGRFSGRQFSNSRSEMNVSTLELGDSALYLCASSLDSNTEAFFGQGTRLTVV.

With respect to this clone: This sample includes further DNA sequences coding for the same CDR3. V gene TRBV5-1 combines with J gene TRBJ1-3, with D perhaps matching TRBD1 (5 bases). The germline gives CDR1 SGHRS, CDR2 YFSETQ. This CDR3 is 14 amino acids long. Trimming left V 4 bases short and J 0 bases short, with 8 bases between. Written as DNA, the CDR3 is TGCGCCAGCAGCCCGGGGGACTCTGGAAACACCATATATTTT. It codes for CASSPGDSGNTIYF.

V and J are TRBV6-5 and TRBJ2-1; maybe TRBD2 (6 bases). The germline V gene encodes CDR1 MNHEY and CDR2 SVGAGI. V was cut by 6 bases and J by 5 bases, with 17 bases left in between. CDR3 length equals 15 residues. DNA of the CDR3: TGTGCCAGCAGAACCGGGACTGGAACTCACAATGAGCAGTTCTTC. It codes for CASRTGTGTHNEQFF.

J is TRBJ2-7 and V is TRBV30; D is possibly TRBD1 (6 bases). The V end lost 4 bases, the J end lost 8 bases, and 18 bases lay between the germline ends. The CDR3 runs to 13 residues. The germline V gene encodes CDR1 GTSNPN and CDR2 SVGIG (reference sequence). Written as DNA, the CDR3 is TGTGCCTGGACCGATGGGGGCAAACAGCAGCAGTACTTC. Amino acids: CAWTDGGKQQQYF.

The chain links TRBV9 to TRBJ2-3, with TRBD1 matching 7 bases. The V and J ends lost 6 bases and 3 bases, in that order; junction bases with no gene match: 13. The CDR3 runs to 16 residues. Per germline, CDR1 SGDLS and CDR2 YYNGEE. The CDR3 is CASTDGPGQMTDTQYF. CDR3 sequence (DNA): TGTGCCAGCACCGACGGTCCGGGACAGATGACAGATACGCAGTATTTT.

The rearrangement uses TRBV7-6 and TRBJ2-5; D ambiguous. Per germline, CDR1 SGHVS and CDR2 FNYEAQ. The V and J ends lost 7 bases and 4 bases respectively, with 19 bases between them. The CDR3 consists of 15 residues. The CDR3 nucleotides read TGTGCCAGCACCCCGGCGGCAGTCACGACAGAGACCCAGTACTTC. Amino acids: CASTPAAVTTETQYF.

The chain is built from TRBV2 and TRBJ1-2; weak D call: TRBD1 (5 bases). Germline V gene data show CDR1 as SNHLY and CDR2 as FYNNEI. Trimming pared 1 base from V and 0 bases from J, leaving 15 bases between. The CDR3 covers 17 residues. This CDR3 reads CASSEDRWGSTNYGYTF. The CDR3 DNA follows: TGTGCCAGCAGTGAAGATAGGTGGGGCAGCACTAACTATGGCTACACCTTC.

The chain recombines TRBV9 with TRBJ2-7; 7 bases match TRBD2. Trimming took 3 bases from V and 0 from J; bases not matched to a gene: 6. Germline-derived CDR1 and CDR2 are SGDLS and YYNGEE. The CDR3 contains 15 residues. The CDR3 bases are TGTGCCAGCAGCGCAGAGGGCGGGGGCTCCTACGAGCAGTACTTC. Protein: CASSAEGGGSYEQYF. Full variable domain (missing parts from reference TRBV9 and TRBJ2-7): DSGVTQTPKHLITATGQRVTLRCSPRSGDLSVYWYQQSLDQGLQFLIQYYNGEERAKGNILERFSAQQFPDLHSELNLSSLELGDSALYFCASSAEGGGSYEQYFGPGTRLTVT.

The chain employs TRBV6-5 and TRBJ2-3; D is undetermined. V gave up 2 bases and J gave up 0 bases, with 6 bases separating them. In germline, CDR1 is MNHEY, CDR2 SVGAGI. The CDR3 is 14 residues long. Here the CDR3 DNA reads TGTGCCAGCAGTTACGGCTCAAGCACAGATACGCAGTATTTT. Residues: CASSYGSSTDTQYF.

The V call is TRBV2, the J call TRBJ1-6; D not resolved. The CDR3 contains 15 residues. Germline loops: CDR1 SNHLY, CDR2 FYNNEI. V lost 1 base to trimming and J lost 7 bases, with 11 bases between them. CDR3 in DNA: TGTGCCAGCAGTGAAGGTCGAGGGAGCAATTCACCCCTCCACTTT. It specifies CASSEGRGSNSPLHF.

The V gene is TRBV5-1, the J gene TRBJ2-1; 7 nucleotides match TRBD1. The ends lost 5 bases at V and 5 bases at J; junction bases unmatched: 13. Germline-derived CDR1 and CDR2 are SGHRS and YFSETQ. This CDR3 has 16 residues. CDR3 sequence: CASRGGGQPWDNEQFF. DNA of the CDR3: TGCGCCAGCAGAGGTGGGGGACAGCCCTGGGACAATGAGCAGTTCTTC. The full variable domain, with the rest looked up from reference TRBV5-1 and TRBJ2-1, is KAGVTQTPRYLIKTRGQQVTLSCSPISGHRSVSWYQQTPGQGLQFLFEYFSETQRNKGNFPGRFSGRQFSNSRSEMNVSTLELGDSALYLCASRGGGQPWDNEQFFGPGTRLTVL.

The V gene is TRBV28, the J gene TRBJ1-1; maybe TRBD1 (6 bases). Germline assignment: CDR1 MDHEN and CDR2 SYDVKM. Trimming took 7 bases from V and 5 from J, leaving 20 bases between them. This CDR3 has 15 amino acids. CDR3 loop: CASTSGGGEGTEAFF. The CDR3 region has the DNA TGTGCCAGCACCTCGGGGGGCGGGGAGGGGACTGAAGCTTTCTTT.

This chain links TRBV4-2 with TRBJ2-2; 9 bases fit TRBD2. Germline CDR1 LGHNA, CDR2 YNFKEQ. Trimming cost V 2 bases and J 1 base; bases outside gene matches: 2. This CDR3 comprises 16 residues. CDR3 coding DNA: TGTGCCAGCAGCCAACTAGCGGGGCTGAACACCGGGGAGCTGTTTTTT. Translated, it gives CASSQLAGLNTGELFF.

The chain has TRBV18 and TRBJ2-1, with D tentatively TRBD2 (6 bases). The CDR3 extends over 20 amino acids. Germline loops: CDR1 KGHSH, CDR2 LQKENI. V lost 4 bases to trimming and J lost 0 bases, with 25 bases between them. The CDR3 nucleotides are TGTGCCAGCTCACGGTACCGGGACTCCGAAAGCGGATTCTCCTACAATGAGCAGTTCTTC. Its translation is CASSRYRDSESGFSYNEQFF.